These 5 T cell receptor beta chains were all obtained from the same sample, sequenced in a study of T cell responses to AZD1222 COVID-19 vaccine. TCRdb's table, derived via immunoSEQ multiplex PCR, lists solely in-frame clones and lacks some. The table lists fewer than 200,000 clones, over 85% of them singletons. The specimen comprised peripheral blood, sampled on day 0 of AZD1222 vaccination. Every receptor here comes from an adult in good health.

The J gene is TRBJ2-7, the V gene TRBV15; TRBD1 might be the D (5 bases). The CDR3 length is 13 residues. The V gene's germline CDR1 is LNHNV and CDR2 YYDKDF (reference sequence). The V end lost 8 bases, the J end lost 0 bases, and 11 bases lay between the germline ends. The CDR3 region has the DNA TGTGCCACCTCGCAAGGACACTCCTACGAGCAGTACTTC. Translated: CATSQGHSYEQYF.

The chain uses TRBV14 and TRBJ2-1; the D gene is possibly TRBD2 (6 bases). Germline-derived CDR1 and CDR2 are SGHDN and FVKESK. CDR3 size: 17 residues. The V and J ends lost 8 bases and 12 bases respectively, with 32 bases between them. In DNA, the CDR3 is TGTGCCAGCGCCGCCACTCAGGGTACTAGCTCACGTTGGGGGCAGTTCTTC. It encodes CASAATQGTSSRWGQFF.

The chain combines TRBV4-3 with TRBJ1-5; possible D gene TRBD1, 5 bases. Germline V gene lookup returns CDR1 LGHNA and CDR2 YSLEER. Trimming cost V 0 bases and J 7 bases, with 22 bases left between them. The CDR3 covers 18 residues. CDR3 DNA: TGCGCCAGCAGCCAAGATTGGGGCGTACAAGGCGGGGTCCAGCCCCAGCATTTT. Protein sequence: CASSQDWGVQGGVQPQHF.

The chain has TRBV2 and TRBJ1-5; a weak D match, TRBD1 (5 bases). CDR3 size: 13 residues. Germline-derived CDR1 and CDR2 are SNHLY and FYNNEI. V was pared by 7 bases and J by 4 bases, with 11 bases between. The CDR3 loop reads CASTRGWNQPQHF. The CDR3 DNA follows: TGTGCCAGCACGAGGGGATGGAATCAGCCCCAGCATTTT.

This sequence joins TRBV2 and TRBJ1-6, with D maybe TRBD1 (5 bases). Germline lookup yields CDR1 SNHLY and CDR2 FYNNEI. Trimming removed 8 bases at V and 7 bases at J, with 12 bases between. This CDR3 is built from 13 residues. CDR3 amino acids: CASVGETNSPLHF. CDR3 DNA: TGTGCCAGCGTGGGGGAGACCAATTCACCCCTCCACTTT.